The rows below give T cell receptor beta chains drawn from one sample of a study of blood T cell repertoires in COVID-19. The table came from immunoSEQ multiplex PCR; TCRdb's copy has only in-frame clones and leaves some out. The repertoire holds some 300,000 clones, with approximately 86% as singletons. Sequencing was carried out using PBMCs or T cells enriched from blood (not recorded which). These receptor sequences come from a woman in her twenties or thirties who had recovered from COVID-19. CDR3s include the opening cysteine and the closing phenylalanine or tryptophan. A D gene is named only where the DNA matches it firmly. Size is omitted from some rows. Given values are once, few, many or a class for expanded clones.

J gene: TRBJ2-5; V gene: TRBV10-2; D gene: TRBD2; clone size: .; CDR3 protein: CATVSGVDQETQYF; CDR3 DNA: TGCGCCACCGTTAGCGGGGTCGATCAAGAGACCCAGTACTTC
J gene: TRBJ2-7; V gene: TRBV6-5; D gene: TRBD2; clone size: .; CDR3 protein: CASRTGGWGEQYF; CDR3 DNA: TGTGCCAGCAGAACGGGGGGTTGGGGCGAGCAGTACTTC
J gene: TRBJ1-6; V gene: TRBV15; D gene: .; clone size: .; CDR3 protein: CATSRDTPGAYNSPLHF; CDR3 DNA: TGTGCCACCAGCAGAGATACTCCAGGGGCCTATAATTCACCCCTCCACTTT
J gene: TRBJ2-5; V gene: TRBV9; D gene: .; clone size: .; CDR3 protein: CASSVDGRVGQETQYF; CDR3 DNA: TGTGCCAGCAGCGTAGACGGTCGGGTAGGTCAAGAGACCCAGTACTTC
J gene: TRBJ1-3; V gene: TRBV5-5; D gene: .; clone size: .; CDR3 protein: CASSLRGGENTIYF; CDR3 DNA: TGTGCCAGCAGCTTGAGGGGCGGGGAAAACACCATATATTTT
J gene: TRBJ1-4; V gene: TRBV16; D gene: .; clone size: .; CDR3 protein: CASSQTSRGTTTNEKLFF; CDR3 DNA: TGTGCCAGCAGCCAAACAAGTAGGGGTACAACAACTAATGAAAAACTGTTTTTT
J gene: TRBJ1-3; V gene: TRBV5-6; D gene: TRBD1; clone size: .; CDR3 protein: CASSPRDRAGNTIYF; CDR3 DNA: TGTGCCAGCAGCCCCCGGGACAGAGCTGGAAACACCATATATTTT
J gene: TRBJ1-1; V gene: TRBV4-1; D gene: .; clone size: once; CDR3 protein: CASSQWTLNTEAFF; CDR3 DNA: TGCGCCAGCAGCCAGTGGACACTGAACACTGAAGCTTTCTTT
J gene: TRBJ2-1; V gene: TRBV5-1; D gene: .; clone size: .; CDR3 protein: CASSPAGANEQFF; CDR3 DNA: TGCGCCAGCAGCCCGGCAGGGGCTAATGAGCAGTTCTTC
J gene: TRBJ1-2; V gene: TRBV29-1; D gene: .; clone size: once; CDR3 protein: CSVEAETVYGYTF; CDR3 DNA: TGCAGCGTTGAGGCAGAAACCGTCTATGGCTACACCTTC
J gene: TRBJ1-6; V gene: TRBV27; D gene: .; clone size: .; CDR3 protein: CASSLYGGLNNSPLHF; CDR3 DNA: TGTGCCAGCAGTTTGTATGGGGGCCTGAATAATTCACCCCTCCACTTT
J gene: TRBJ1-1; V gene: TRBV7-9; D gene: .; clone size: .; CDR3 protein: CASRGGGYEAFF; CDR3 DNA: TGTGCCAGCAGGGGTGGCGGTTATGAAGCTTTCTTT
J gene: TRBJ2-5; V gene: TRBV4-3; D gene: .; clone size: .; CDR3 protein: CASSHWSGAPEAQYF; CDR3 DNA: TGCGCCAGCAGCCACTGGAGCGGCGCCCCGGAGGCCCAGTACTTC
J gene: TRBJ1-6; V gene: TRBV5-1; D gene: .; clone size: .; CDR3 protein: CASSLRPGARATNSPLHF; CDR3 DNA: TGCGCCAGCAGCTTGCGGCCAGGGGCGCGGGCAACTAATTCACCCCTCCACTTT
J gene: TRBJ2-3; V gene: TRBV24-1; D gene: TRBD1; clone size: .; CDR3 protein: CATSLGTVGIINPQYF; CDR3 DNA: TGTGCCACCAGCCTTGGGACAGTTGGGATTATAAACCCGCAGTATTTT
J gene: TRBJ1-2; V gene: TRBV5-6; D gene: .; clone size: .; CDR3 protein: CASSPVGPGKDSYTF; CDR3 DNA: TGTGCCAGCAGCCCAGTGGGGCCGGGCAAGGATAGCTACACCTTC
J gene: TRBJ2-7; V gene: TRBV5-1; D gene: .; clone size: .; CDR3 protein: CASSLESSSAGRGEQYF; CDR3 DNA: TGCGCCAGCAGCTTGGAATCCTCCTCCGCTGGGAGAGGCGAGCAGTACTTC
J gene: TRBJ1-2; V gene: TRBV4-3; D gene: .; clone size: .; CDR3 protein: CASSQSVGGFGYGYTF; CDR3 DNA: TGCGCCAGCAGCCAATCCGTTGGGGGGTTTGGCTATGGCTACACCTTC
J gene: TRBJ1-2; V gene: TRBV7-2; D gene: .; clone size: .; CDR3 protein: CASSLGDHSGIFDGYTF; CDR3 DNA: TGTGCCAGCAGCTTAGGAGACCATTCAGGTATCTTTGATGGCTACACCTTC
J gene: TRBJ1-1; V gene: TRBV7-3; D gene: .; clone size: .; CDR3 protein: CASSPRAGRNTEAFF; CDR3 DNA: TGTGCCAGCAGCCCCAGAGCGGGGAGGAACACTGAAGCTTTCTTT
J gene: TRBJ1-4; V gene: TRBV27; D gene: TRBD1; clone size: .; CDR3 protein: CASSMTGFANEKLFF; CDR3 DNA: TGTGCCAGCAGCATGACAGGGTTTGCTAATGAAAAACTGTTTTTT
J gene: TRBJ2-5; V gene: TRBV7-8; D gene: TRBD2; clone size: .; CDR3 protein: CATGRTSGLQETQYF; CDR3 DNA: TGTGCCACCGGGAGGACTAGCGGGTTACAAGAGACCCAGTACTTC
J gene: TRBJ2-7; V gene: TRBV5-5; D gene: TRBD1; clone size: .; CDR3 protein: CASRIGTGASYEQYF; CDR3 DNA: TGTGCCAGCAGGATCGGGACAGGAGCCTCCTACGAGCAGTACTTC
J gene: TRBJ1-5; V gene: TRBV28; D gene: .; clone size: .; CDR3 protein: CASDSRGGAQPQHF; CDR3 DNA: TGTGCCAGCGATTCCCGGGGGGGGGCTCAGCCCCAGCATTTT
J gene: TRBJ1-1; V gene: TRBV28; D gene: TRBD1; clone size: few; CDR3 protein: CASSPIPGTGGLVF; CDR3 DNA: TGTGCCAGCAGTCCAATCCCCGGGACAGGGGGCCTGGTCTTT
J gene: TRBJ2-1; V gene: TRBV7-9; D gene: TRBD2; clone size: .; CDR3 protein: CASRPGLGYNEQFF; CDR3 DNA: TGTGCCAGCAGGCCGGGACTAGGATACAATGAGCAGTTCTTC
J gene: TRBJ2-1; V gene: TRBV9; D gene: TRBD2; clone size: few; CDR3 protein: CASSVVSGRYNEQFF; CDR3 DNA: TGTGCCAGCAGCGTAGTTAGCGGGAGATACAATGAGCAGTTCTTC
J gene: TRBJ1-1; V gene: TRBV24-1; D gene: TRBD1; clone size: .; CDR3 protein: CATSDPRQGDTEAFF; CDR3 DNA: TGTGCCACCAGTGACCCACGACAGGGGGACACTGAAGCTTTCTTT
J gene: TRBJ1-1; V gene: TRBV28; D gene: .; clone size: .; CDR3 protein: CASLGGALNTEAFF; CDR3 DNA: TGTGCCAGCTTGGGAGGGGCGTTGAACACTGAAGCTTTCTTT
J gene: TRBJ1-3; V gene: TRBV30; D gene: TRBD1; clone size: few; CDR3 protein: CAWARLAGTGISSGNTIYF; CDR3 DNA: TGTGCCTGGGCTCGACTTGCCGGGACAGGGATTTCCTCTGGAAACACCATATATTTT
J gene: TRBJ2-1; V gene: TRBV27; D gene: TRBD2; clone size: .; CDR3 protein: CASSLRVMSGRKGEQFF; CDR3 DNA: TGTGCCAGCAGTTTGCGGGTGATGAGCGGGAGGAAGGGGGAGCAGTTCTTC
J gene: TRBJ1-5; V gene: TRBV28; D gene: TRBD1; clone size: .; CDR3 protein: CASSLRTGGGGLYSNQPQHF; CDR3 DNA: TGTGCCAGCAGTCTGAGGACAGGAGGAGGGGGTCTGTATAGCAATCAGCCCCAGCATTTT
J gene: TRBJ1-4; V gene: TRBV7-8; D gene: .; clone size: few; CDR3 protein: CASSLRNTYEKLFF; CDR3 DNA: TGTGCCAGCAGCTTAAGAAACACCTATGAAAAACTGTTTTTT
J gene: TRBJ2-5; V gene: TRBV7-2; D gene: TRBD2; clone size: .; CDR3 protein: CASSLNGGRETQYF; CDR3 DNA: TGTGCCAGCAGCTTGAACGGGGGGAGGGAGACCCAGTACTTC
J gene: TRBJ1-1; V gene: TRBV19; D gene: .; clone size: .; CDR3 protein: CASSTTGHMNTEAFF; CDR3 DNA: TGTGCCAGTAGTACAACGGGACATATGAACACTGAAGCTTTCTTT
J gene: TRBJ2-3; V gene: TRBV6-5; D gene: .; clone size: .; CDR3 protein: CASTAAGVLGTQYF; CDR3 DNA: TGTGCCAGCACGGCGGCCGGGGTGTTGGGTACGCAGTATTTT
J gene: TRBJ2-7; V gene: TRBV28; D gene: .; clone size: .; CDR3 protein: CASSRDSSYEQYF; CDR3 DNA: TGTGCCAGCAGCAGGGACTCCTCCTACGAGCAGTACTTC
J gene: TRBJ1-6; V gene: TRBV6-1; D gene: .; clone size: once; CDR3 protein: CASSESWEWDSPLHF; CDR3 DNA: TGTGCCAGCAGTGAGTCTTGGGAGTGGGATTCACCCCTCCACTTT
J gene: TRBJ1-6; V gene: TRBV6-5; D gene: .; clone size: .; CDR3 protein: CASSYGFQGVSLHF; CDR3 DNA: TGTGCCAGCAGTTACGGGTTTCAAGGGGTGTCCCTCCACTTT
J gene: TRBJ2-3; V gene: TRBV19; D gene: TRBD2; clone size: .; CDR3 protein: CASSIGVRGGLNTQYF; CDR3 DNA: TGTGCCAGTAGTATAGGGGTGCGGGGGGGCCTGAATACGCAGTATTTT
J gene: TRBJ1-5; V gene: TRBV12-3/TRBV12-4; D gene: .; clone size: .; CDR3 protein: CASSFSGLPLHF; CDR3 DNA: TGTGCCAGCAGTTTTTCGGGACTCCCCTTACATTTT
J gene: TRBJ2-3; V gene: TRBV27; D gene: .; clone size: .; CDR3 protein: CASSFSTSEYF; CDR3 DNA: TGTGCCAGCAGTTTTTCCACAAGTGAGTATTTT
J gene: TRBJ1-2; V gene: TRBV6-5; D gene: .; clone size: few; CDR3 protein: CASSYSSGNYGYTF; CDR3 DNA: TGTGCCAGCAGTTACTCTTCAGGGAACTATGGCTACACCTTC
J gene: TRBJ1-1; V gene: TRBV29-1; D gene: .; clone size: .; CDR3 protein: CSVEATLITEAFF; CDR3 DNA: TGCAGCGTCGAAGCCACATTGATCACTGAAGCTTTCTTT
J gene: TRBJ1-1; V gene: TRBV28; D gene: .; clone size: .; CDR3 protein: CASSLISSEAFF; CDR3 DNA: TGTGCCAGCAGTCTAATTTCAAGTGAAGCTTTCTTT
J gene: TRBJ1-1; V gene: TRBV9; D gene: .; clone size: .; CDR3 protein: CASSSAGEGEAFF; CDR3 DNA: TGTGCCAGCAGCTCTGCTGGGGAGGGAGAAGCTTTCTTT
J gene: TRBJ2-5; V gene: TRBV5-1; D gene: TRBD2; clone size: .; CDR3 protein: CASSLPALAAGGGETQYF; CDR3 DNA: TGCGCCAGCAGCTTGCCCGCTCTAGCAGCGGGAGGAGGCGAGACCCAGTACTTC
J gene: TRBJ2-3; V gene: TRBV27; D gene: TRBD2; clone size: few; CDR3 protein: CASSFPGGITTDTQYF; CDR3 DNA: TGTGCCAGCAGTTTCCCGGGGGGGATAACCACAGATACGCAGTATTTT
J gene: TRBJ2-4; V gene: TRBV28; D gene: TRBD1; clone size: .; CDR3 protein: CASSPTGVQYF; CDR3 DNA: TGTGCCAGCAGTCCTACAGGGGTTCAGTACTTC
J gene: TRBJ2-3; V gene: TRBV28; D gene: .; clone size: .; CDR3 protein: CASSLMASGDTQYF; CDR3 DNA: TGTGCCAGCAGTTTAATGGCCAGCGGAGATACGCAGTATTTT
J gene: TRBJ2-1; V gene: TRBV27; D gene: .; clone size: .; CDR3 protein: CASSQVAGYNEQFF; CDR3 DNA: TGTGCCAGCAGTCAAGTCGCGGGCTACAATGAGCAGTTCTTC
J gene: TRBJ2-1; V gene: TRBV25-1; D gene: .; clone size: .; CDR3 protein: CASSLEVLPNEQFF; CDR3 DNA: TGTGCCAGCAGTCTAGAGGTCCTACCCAATGAGCAGTTCTTC
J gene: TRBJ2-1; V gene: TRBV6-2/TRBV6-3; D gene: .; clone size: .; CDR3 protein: CASSYGRGSSYNEQFF; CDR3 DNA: TGTGCCAGCAGTTACGGTCGAGGGAGCTCCTACAATGAGCAGTTCTTC
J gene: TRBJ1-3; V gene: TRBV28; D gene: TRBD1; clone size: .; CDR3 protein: CASDRGPGNTIYF; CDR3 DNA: TGTGCCAGCGACAGGGGGCCTGGAAACACCATATATTTT
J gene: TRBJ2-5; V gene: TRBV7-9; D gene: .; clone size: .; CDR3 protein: CASSPLWTGGQETQYF; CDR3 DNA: TGTGCCAGCAGCCCTCTATGGACCGGAGGTCAAGAGACCCAGTACTTC
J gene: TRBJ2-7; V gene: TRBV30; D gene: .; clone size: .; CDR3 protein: CAWSDPPGSRGEQYF; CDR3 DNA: TGTGCCTGGAGTGATCCCCCGGGGTCACGAGGGGAGCAGTACTTC
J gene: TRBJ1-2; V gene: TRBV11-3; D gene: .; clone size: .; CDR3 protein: CASSLPNYGYTF; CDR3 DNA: TGTGCCAGCAGCTTACCGAACTATGGCTACACCTTC
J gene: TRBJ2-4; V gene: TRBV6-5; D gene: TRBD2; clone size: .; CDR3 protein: CASKRGASKLYF; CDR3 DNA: TGTGCCAGCAAGCGGGGGGCCTCGAAGCTGTACTTC
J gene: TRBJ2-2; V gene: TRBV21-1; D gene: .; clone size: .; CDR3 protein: CASSKASRFDSSNTGELFF; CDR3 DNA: TGTGCCAGCAGCAAAGCTTCTCGGTTCGACAGCTCGAACACCGGGGAGCTGTTTTTT